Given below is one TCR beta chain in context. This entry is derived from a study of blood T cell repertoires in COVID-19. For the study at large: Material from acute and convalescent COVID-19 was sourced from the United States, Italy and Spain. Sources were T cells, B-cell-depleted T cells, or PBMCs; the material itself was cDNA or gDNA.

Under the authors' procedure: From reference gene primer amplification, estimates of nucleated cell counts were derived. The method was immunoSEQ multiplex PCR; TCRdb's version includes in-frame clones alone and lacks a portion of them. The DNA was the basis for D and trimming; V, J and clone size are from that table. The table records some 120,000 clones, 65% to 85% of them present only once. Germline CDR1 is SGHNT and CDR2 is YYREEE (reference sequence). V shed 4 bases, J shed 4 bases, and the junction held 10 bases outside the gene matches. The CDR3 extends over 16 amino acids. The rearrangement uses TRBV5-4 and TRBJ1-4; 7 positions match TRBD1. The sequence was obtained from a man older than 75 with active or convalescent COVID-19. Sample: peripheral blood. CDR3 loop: CASSTNTGAGNEKLFF. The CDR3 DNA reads TGTGCCAGCAGCACCAATACAGGGGCCGGTAATGAAAAACTGTTTTTT.